The 5 T cell receptor beta chains listed next were all sequenced from one sample in a study of blood T cell repertoires in COVID-19. Generated by immunoSEQ multiplex PCR, the TCRdb table keeps only in-frame clones and is missing some. The sample has more than 150,000 clones, about 83% seen once. Material for sequencing was peripheral blood. These receptors came from a man between 70 and 80 years old who had recovered from COVID-19.

The rearrangement links TRBV4-2 to TRBJ2-1; TRBD2 agrees at 10 bases. Germline V gene sequence: CDR1 LGHNA, CDR2 YNFKEQ. Trimming removed 4 bases from V and 1 base from J; junction bases left unmatched: 16. The CDR3 consists of 20 residues. CDR3 DNA: TGTGCCAGCAGCCGGAATGGGGGGACTAGCGTTCCTGGGTCCTACAATGAGCAGTTCTTC. Residues: CASSRNGGTSVPGSYNEQFF.

J is TRBJ2-1 and V is TRBV9, with 8 nucleotides matching TRBD2. Germline CDR1 SGDLS, CDR2 YYNGEE. The CDR3 loop spans 16 amino acids. J gave up 1 base and V 0 bases, and 3 bases lay outside the gene matches. CDR3 region: CASSVEERESYNEQFF. CDR3 in DNA: TGTGCCAGCAGCGTAGAGGAGCGGGAGTCCTACAATGAGCAGTTCTTC.

This chain connects TRBV27 to TRBJ1-1; the match to TRBD1 covers 8 bases. V lost 3 bases, J lost 3 bases, and 3 bases stayed unmatched. This CDR3 region has 14 residues. Looked up from germline, CDR1 is MNHEY and CDR2 is SMNVEV (reference sequence). CDR3 nucleotide sequence: TGTGCCAGCAGTTTGACAGGGGCGGACACTGAAGCTTTCTTT. Translation gives CASSLTGADTEAFF.

The chain is built from TRBV28 and TRBJ2-1; D is unclear. Trimming took off 5 bases at V and 5 bases at J, with 7 bases between the two ends. Germline V gene data show CDR1 as MDHEN and CDR2 as SYDVKM. The CDR3 loop spans 12 amino acids. CDR3 sequence (DNA): TGTGCCAGCAGTCTCAGTGACAATGAGCAGTTCTTC. Translation gives CASSLSDNEQFF. Using reference TRBV28 and TRBJ2-1 for the parts outside the CDR3, the full variable domain is DVKVTQSSRYLVKRTGEKVFLECVQDMDHENMFWYRQDPGLGLRLIYFSYDVKMKEKGDIPEGYSVSREKKERFSLILESASTNQTSMYLCASSLSDNEQFFGPGTRLTVL.

The chain uses TRBV7-9 and TRBJ2-5, with 9 bases fitting TRBD2. The CDR3 length is 13 residues. The V gene end was trimmed by 8 bases and the J gene end by 5 bases; junction bases not matched to a gene: 6. Germline V CDR1 and CDR2: SEHNR, FQNEAQ (reference sequence). The CDR3, as DNA: TGTGCCAGCGGGGCTAGCGGGACTGAGACCCAGTACTTC. Translation: CASGASGTETQYF.